The T cell receptor (beta chain) under discussion was sequenced for a study of OX40 agonist ivuxolimab in advanced cancers. Study-wide background: Among those treated, three patients had partial responses, one with hepatocellular carcinoma and two with cutaneous melanoma.

Exclusion applied to patients with autoimmune disease history or systemic immunosuppression. Patients had blood sampled at baseline and again on cycle 4 day 1 and cycle 7 day 1. A word on this clone: Its matching antigen is unknown.

TCRdb's copy holds only in-frame clones and misses some; the assay was immunoSEQ multiplex PCR. The repertoire includes 60,000 to 95,000 clones, more than 75% of them detected once, and 0.37% sits in the top ten. Study outcomes and limitations: The study observed clonal expansion of CD4+ and CD8+ blood T cells by week 6 at 0.1 to 3.0 mg/kg.

Trimming took 2 bases from V and 5 from J; bases not matched to a gene: 3. Germline assignment: CDR1 SGHTA and CDR2 FQGNSA. CDR3 length equals 15 residues. This sample comprised CD4+ or CD8+ T cells sorted from blood, obtained in a trial of the OX40 agonist ivuxolimab. J is TRBJ2-1 and V is TRBV7-2; 10 bases agree with TRBD1. The TCR originated in an adult with an advanced solid tumor such as melanoma, head and neck, liver or kidney cancer. The CDR3 DNA reads as TGTGCCAGCAGCTTAATGGGACAGGGGAACAATGAGCAGTTCTTC. Translating it yields CASSLMGQGNNEQFF.